This T cell receptor (beta chain) was profiled in a study of cytomegalovirus exposure and HLA in healthy donors. This clone appeared a few times. The PCR was carried out with 60 Vbeta primers and 13 Jbeta primers. Method: immunoSEQ multiplex PCR; TCRdb's copy keeps in-frame clones and lacks some. Here the sample spans about 140,000 clones, approximately 78% being singletons. This cohort consisted of healthy bone marrow donors. V lost 0 bases and J 4 bases, leaving 10 bases between the germline ends. The CDR3 has 14 amino acids. The germline gives CDR1 GTSNPN, CDR2 SVGIG (reference sequence). Sample: PBMCs. This rearrangement joins TRBV30 to TRBJ1-5; tentative D call: TRBD1 (6 bases). The receptor was derived from a female donor in good health and CMV-seronegative. The DNA of the CDR3 is TGTGCCTGGAGTGTGATGCAGGGGAATCAGCCCCAGCATTTT. Protein sequence: CAWSVMQGNQPQHF.